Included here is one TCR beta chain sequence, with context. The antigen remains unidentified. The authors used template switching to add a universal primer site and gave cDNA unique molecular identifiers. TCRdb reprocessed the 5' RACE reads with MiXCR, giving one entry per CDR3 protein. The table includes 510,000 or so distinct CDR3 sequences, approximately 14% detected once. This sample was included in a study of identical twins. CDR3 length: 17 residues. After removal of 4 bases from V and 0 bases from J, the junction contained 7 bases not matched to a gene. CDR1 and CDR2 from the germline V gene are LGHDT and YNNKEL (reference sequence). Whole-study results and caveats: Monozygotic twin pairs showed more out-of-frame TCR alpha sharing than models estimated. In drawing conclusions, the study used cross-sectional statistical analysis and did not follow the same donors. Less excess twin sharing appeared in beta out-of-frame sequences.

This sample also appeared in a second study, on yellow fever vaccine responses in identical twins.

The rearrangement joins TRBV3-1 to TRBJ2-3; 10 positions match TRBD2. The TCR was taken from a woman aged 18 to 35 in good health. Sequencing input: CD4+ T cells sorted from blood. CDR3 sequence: CASSPRTSGPSTDTQYF. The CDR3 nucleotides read TGTGCCAGCAGCCCCAGGACTAGCGGCCCTAGCACAGATACGCAGTATTTT.